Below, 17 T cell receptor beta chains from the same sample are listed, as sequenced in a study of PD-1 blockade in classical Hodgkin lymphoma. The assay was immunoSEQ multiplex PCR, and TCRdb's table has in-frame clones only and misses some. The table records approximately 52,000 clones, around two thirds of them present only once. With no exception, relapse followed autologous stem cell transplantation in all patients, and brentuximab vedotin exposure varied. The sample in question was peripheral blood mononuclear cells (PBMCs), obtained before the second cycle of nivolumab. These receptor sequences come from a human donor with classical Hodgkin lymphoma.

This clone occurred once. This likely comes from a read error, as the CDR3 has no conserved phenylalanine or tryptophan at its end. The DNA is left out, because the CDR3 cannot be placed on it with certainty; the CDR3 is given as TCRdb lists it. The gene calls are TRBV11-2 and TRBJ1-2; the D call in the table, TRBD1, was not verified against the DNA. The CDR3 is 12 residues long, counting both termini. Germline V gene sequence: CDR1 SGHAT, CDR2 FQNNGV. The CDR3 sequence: CASSLTPLDGAI.

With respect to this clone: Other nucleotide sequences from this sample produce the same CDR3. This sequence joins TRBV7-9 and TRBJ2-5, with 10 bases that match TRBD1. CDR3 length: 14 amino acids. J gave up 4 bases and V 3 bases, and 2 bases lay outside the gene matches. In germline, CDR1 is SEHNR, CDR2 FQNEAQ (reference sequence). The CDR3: CASSFRTGGETQYF. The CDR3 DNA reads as TGTGCCAGCAGCTTTAGGACAGGGGGAGAGACCCAGTACTTC.

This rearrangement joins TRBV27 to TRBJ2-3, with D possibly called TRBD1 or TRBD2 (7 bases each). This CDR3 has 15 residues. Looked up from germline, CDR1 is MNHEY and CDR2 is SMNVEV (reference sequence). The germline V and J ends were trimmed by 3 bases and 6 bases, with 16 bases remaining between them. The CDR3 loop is CASSLDPRGGDTQYF. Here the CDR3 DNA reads TGTGCCAGCAGTTTGGACCCCAGGGGGGGGGATACGCAGTATTTT.

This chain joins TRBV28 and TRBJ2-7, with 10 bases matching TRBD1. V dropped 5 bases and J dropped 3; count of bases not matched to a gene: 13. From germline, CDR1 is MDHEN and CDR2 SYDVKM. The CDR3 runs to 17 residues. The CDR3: CASSITGQGIFGYEQYF. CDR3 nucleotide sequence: TGTGCCAGCAGTATTACGGGACAGGGGATTTTCGGCTACGAGCAGTACTTC.

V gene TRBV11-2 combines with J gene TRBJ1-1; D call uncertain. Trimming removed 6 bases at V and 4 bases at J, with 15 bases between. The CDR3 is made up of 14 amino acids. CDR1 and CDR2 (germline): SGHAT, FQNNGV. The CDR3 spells CASSPRLVGTEAFF. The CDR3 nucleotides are TGTGCCAGCAGTCCCCGGTTAGTAGGCACTGAAGCTTTCTTT.

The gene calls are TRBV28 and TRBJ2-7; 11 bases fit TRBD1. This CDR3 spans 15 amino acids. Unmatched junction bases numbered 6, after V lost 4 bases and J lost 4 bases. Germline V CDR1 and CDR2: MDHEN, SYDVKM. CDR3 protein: CASSSAGTGGYEQYF. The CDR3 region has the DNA TGTGCCAGCAGTTCCGCCGGGACAGGGGGTTACGAGCAGTACTTC.

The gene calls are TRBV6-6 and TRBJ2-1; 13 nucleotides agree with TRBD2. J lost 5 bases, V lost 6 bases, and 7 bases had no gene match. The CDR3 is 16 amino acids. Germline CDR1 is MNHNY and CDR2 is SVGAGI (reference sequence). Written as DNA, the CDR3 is TGTGCCAGCAGAATACCGGGACTAGCGGGGCACAATGAGCAGTTCTTC. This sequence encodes CASRIPGLAGHNEQFF.

CDR3 in DNA: TGTGCCAGCAAGAAGACAGGGGCCCCTGAAGCTTTCTTT. It codes for CASKKTGAPEAFF. The rearrangement joins TRBV6-6 to TRBJ1-1, with 8 bases fitting TRBD1. CDR3 length: 13 amino acids. Trimming cost V 7 bases and J 6 bases; bases outside gene matches: 7. Germline assignment: CDR1 MNHNY and CDR2 SVGAGI (reference sequence).

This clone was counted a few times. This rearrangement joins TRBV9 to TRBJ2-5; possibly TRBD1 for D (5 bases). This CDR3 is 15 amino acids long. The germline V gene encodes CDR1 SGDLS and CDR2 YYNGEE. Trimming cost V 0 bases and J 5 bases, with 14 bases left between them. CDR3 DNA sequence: TGTGCCAGCAGCGTAGGATCGGCAGGGCGGGAGACCCAGTACTTC. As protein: CASSVGSAGRETQYF.

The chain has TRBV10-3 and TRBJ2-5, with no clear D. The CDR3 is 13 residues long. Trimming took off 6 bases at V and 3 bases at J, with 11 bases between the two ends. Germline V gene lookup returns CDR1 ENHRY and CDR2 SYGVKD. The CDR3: CAISPDLKETQYF. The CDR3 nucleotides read TGTGCCATCAGCCCGGACCTCAAAGAGACCCAGTACTTC.

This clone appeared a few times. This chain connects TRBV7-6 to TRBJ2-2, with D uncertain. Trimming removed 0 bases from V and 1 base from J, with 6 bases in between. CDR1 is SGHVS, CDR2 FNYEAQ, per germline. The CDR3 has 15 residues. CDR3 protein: CASSLAPGNTGELFF. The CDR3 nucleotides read TGTGCCAGCAGCTTAGCGCCAGGGAACACCGGGGAGCTGTTTTTT.

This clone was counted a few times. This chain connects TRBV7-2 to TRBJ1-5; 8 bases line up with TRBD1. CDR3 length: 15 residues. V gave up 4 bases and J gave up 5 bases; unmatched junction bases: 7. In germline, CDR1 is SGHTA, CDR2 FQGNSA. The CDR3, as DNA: TGTGCCAGCAGCTCCTGGACAGGGAGTTATCAGCCCCAGCATTTT. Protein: CASSSWTGSYQPQHF.

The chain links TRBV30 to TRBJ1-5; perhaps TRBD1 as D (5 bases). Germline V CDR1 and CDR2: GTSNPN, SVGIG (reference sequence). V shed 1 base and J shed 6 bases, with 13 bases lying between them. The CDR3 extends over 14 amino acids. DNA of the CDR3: TGTGCCTGGAGTGCGGCGGGGGGAGGTCAGCCCCAGCATTTT. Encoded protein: CAWSAAGGGQPQHF.

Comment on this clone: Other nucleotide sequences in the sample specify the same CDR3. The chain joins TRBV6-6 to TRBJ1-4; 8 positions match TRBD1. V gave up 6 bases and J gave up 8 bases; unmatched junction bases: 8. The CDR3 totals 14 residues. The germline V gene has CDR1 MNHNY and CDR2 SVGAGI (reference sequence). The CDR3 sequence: CASRTGAGGEKLFF. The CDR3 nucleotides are TGTGCCAGCAGGACAGGGGCAGGGGGGGAAAAACTGTTTTTT.

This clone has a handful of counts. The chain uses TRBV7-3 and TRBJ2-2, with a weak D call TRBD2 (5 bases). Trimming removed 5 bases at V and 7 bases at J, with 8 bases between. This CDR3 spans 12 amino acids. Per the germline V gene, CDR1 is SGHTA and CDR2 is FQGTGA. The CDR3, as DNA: TGTGCCAGCAGCAGAGGGTTCGGGGAGCTGTTTTTT. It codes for CASSRGFGELFF.

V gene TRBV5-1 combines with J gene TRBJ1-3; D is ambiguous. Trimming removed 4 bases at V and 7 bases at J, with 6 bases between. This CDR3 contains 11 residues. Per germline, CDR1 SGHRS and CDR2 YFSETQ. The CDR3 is CASSDTNTIYF. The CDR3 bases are TGCGCCAGCAGCGATACCAACACCATATATTTT.

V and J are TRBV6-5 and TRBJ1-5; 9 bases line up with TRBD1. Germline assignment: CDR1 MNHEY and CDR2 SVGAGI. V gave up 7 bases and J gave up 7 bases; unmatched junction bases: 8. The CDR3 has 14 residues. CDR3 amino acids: CASNDRGKEQPQHF. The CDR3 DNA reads TGTGCCAGCAATGACAGGGGGAAAGAACAGCCCCAGCATTTT.